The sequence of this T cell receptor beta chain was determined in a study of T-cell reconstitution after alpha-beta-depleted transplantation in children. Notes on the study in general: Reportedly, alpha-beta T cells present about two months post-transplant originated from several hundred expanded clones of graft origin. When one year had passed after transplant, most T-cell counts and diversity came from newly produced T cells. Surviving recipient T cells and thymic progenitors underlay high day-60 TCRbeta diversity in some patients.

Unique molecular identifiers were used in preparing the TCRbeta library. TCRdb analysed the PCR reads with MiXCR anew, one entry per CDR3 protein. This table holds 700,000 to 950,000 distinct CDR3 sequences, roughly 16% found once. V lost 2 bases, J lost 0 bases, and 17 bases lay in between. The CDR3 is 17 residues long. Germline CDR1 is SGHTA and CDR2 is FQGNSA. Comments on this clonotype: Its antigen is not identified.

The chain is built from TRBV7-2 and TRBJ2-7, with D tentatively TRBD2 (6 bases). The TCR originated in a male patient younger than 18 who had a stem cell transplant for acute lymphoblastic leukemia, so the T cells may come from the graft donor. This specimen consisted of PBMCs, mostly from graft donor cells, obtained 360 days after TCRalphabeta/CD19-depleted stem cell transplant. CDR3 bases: TGTGCCAGCAGCTTATTAGCGGACGTTTATAGCTCCTACGAGCAGTACTTC. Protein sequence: CASSLLADVYSSYEQYF.